This T cell receptor (beta chain) is from a study of molecular identifiers for immune sequencing clone quantification. Study summary: The replicate experiment used RNA from approximately 20,000 or 100,000 naive CD8 cells. This RNA was split into five aliquots, and four of them were sequenced.

Trimming took 6 bases from V and 3 from J, leaving 17 bases between them. The germline V gene encodes CDR1 MDHEN and CDR2 SYDVKM. The CDR3 runs 15 residues. The authors sorted naive CD8 T cells as CD8+CD4-CCR7+CD45RA+. Study-wide results and limits: In naive cells, clones above 20 RNA copies held under 1% of molecules, whereas in effector cells they held over 97%.

This clonotype was found many times. What it binds is not known. Previously described methods and listed TCR primers were used for bulk TCR libraries. Each CDR3 protein gets one entry after TCRdb re-called the PCR reads with MiXCR. The sample has about 630,000 distinct CDR3 sequences; approximately 24% are singletons. The V gene is TRBV28, the J gene TRBJ1-1; D remains unclear. The TCR comes from a human donor in good health. Some libraries in this study had Jurkat cell RNA spiked in. The sequenced sample was naive CD8+ T cells from blood, with Jurkat cell RNA spiked in. Described subset: FACS-sorted CD8+CD4-CCR7+CD45RA+ naive T cells. The CDR3 coding sequence is TGTGCCAGCAGATCTACAACTACCCTGGACACTGAAGCTTTCTTT. Amino acid sequence: CASRSTTTLDTEAFF. Supplemented by reference TRBV28 and TRBJ1-1, the full variable domain reads DVKVTQSSRYLVKRTGEKVFLECVQDMDHENMFWYRQDPGLGLRLIYFSYDVKMKEKGDIPEGYSVSREKKERFSLILESASTNQTSMYLCASRSTTTLDTEAFFGQGTRLTVV.